This is a list of T cell receptor beta chains from one sample in a study of blood T cell repertoires in COVID-19. The data were produced by immunoSEQ multiplex PCR, yet TCRdb's version contains in-frame clones alone and is incomplete. The table includes 26,000 or so clones, nearly 90% detected once. Sequenced sample: peripheral blood. These receptors originate from a man aged 65 to 79 with acute or convalescent COVID-19. The CDR3 runs from the conserved cysteine through the conserved F or W. Each record gives: V gene, J gene, CDR3 protein.

TRBV7-9	TRBJ1-6	CASSPRGTGYNSPLHF
TRBV6-4	TRBJ2-3	CASSDLGDRGTDTQYF
TRBV5-1	TRBJ2-3	CASSFGGITDTQYF
TRBV18	TRBJ2-7	CASSPSPGGYEQYF
TRBV7-8	TRBJ2-5	CASSLGRTSGSLETQYF
TRBV6-6	TRBJ1-2	CASSSTGWGYTF
TRBV5-4	TRBJ1-2	CASRGQGANYGYTF
TRBV3-1/TRBV3-2	TRBJ2-3	CASSDRDSTDTQYF
TRBV5-8	TRBJ2-7	CASRTLAGGTYEQYF
TRBV18	TRBJ2-5	CASSEPGGAPQETQYF
TRBV19	TRBJ2-2	CASSFAWDIGAGELFF
TRBV18	TRBJ1-1	CASSANAGGNTEAFF
TRBV7-9	TRBJ1-2	CASSSGRGTGGFAGYTF
TRBV4-3	TRBJ2-7	CASSLHTGPYEQYF
TRBV7-3	TRBJ2-3	CASARGTSSPDTQYF
TRBV29-1	TRBJ2-1	CSVGSGGGSSYNEQFF